This T cell receptor beta chain was captured in a study of T cell responses to AZD1222 COVID-19 vaccine. Broader study findings: Donors in the cohort were predominantly white British and more often female, and clonal diversity was possibly underestimated. The study found vaccine-associated CD4 TCRs spanning spike, dominant at 160-218 and 743-854.

Data came from immunoSEQ multiplex PCR; TCRdb stores just in-frame clones and leaves some out. The repertoire holds some 87,000 clones, with around 91% as singletons. In regard to this clone: Antigen unknown.

Trimming removed 3 bases from V and 5 bases from J, with 16 bases in between. Germline V lookup: CDR1 LNHDA, CDR2 SQIVND (reference sequence). The CDR3 totals 15 residues. Sequenced here: peripheral blood, sampled on day 0 of AZD1222 vaccination. The chain combines TRBV19 with TRBJ2-5; possibly TRBD2 for D (8 bases). This receptor was obtained from an adult in good health. The CDR3 DNA reads TGTGCCAGTAGTATGCCGGGAGGGGGCAAGGAGACCCAGTACTTC. This codes for CASSMPGGGKETQYF.